The rows below give T cell receptor beta chains drawn from one sample of a study of control samples from healthy donors and cancer patients. Assay: immunoSEQ multiplex PCR; the TCRdb copy retains only in-frame clones and omits some. The table lists approximately 110,000 clones, roughly four fifths of them singletons. Sequenced material: blood. Source of these receptors: a woman aged 50 to 65 in good health. Each CDR3 is given with its conserved first and last residue. The D gene is left open where the match is weak. Expanded clones get a size class; other rows say once, few or many, or leave the size out.

>TRBD1|TRBV7-9|few|16|TRBJ2-2
CASSLRQGVNTGELFF
TGTGCCAGCAGCTTACGACAGGGGGTGAACACCGGGGAGCTGTTTTTT
>TRBD2|TRBV7-9|many|16|TRBJ2-7
CASSENLGGAPYEQYF
TGTGCCAGCAGCGAAAACCTGGGAGGGGCACCCTACGAGCAGTACTTC
>TRBD2|TRBV30|NA|13|TRBJ2-1
CAWTKALAGEQFF
TGTGCCTGGACTAAAGCTCTAGCGGGAGAGCAGTTCTTC
>NA|TRBV27|once|13|TRBJ2-3
CASSLSPSDTQYF
TGTGCCAGCAGTTTATCACCATCAGATACGCAGTATTTT
>TRBD1|TRBV6-5|NA|15|TRBJ1-1
CASSQPGQINTEAFF
TGTGCCAGCAGTCAGCCGGGACAGATAAACACTGAAGCTTTCTTT
>TRBD2|TRBV7-9|once|17|TRBJ2-7
CASSLPREGHKPYEQYF
TGTGCCAGCAGCTTACCGCGGGAGGGCCATAAGCCGTACGAGCAGTACTTC
>NA|TRBV30|NA|13|TRBJ1-1
CAWNIEMNTEAFF
TGTGCCTGGAATATAGAGATGAACACTGAAGCTTTCTTT
>TRBD1|TRBV29-1|NA|16|TRBJ1-1
CSVAASGTGVNTEAFF
TGCAGCGTTGCGGCGTCCGGGACAGGGGTTAACACTGAAGCTTTCTTT
>NA|TRBV11-2|NA|16|TRBJ2-4
CASSPGDRVAKNIQYF
TGTGCCAGCAGCCCCGGGGACCGAGTAGCCAAAAACATTCAGTACTTC
>NA|TRBV7-9|few|12|TRBJ2-7
CASGDGSYEQYF
TGTGCCAGTGGGGACGGATCCTACGAGCAGTACTTC
>NA|TRBV7-3|NA|15|TRBJ2-1
CASSSLGGPRDEQFF
TGTGCCAGCAGCTCCCTCGGGGGACCCCGGGATGAGCAGTTCTTC
>NA|TRBV19|NA|15|TRBJ1-6
CASSIVTEYNSPLHF
TGTGCCAGTAGTATAGTAACGGAATATAATTCACCCCTCCACTTT
>TRBD1|TRBV10-3|NA|15|TRBJ1-5
CAISEGRGLGQPQHF
TGTGCCATCAGTGAGGGAAGGGGGCTGGGTCAGCCCCAGCATTTT
>NA|TRBV29-1|NA|13|TRBJ2-1
CSVELQGVAWQFF
TGCAGCGTTGAGCTACAGGGTGTGGCGTGGCAGTTCTTC
>NA|TRBV5-1|NA|15|TRBJ2-2
CASSLTLQNTGELFF
TGCGCCAGCAGCCTAACATTGCAGAACACCGGGGAGCTGTTTTTT
>TRBD2|TRBV27|NA|15|TRBJ2-7
CASSLLSGGKDEQYF
TGTGCCAGCAGTTTATTGAGCGGGGGGAAAGACGAGCAGTACTTC
>NA|TRBV6-5|NA|13|TRBJ2-1
CASAAVQDNEQFF
TGTGCCAGCGCAGCGGTACAGGACAATGAGCAGTTCTTC
>NA|TRBV24-1|NA|17|TRBJ2-1
CATSDRWVRTGGKKQFF
TGTGCCACCAGTGATAGGTGGGTCCGGACGGGTGGGAAAAAGCAGTTCTTC